The 13 T cell receptor beta chains in this list originate from one sample, sequenced in a study of Ad26.COV2.S vaccination and SARS-CoV-2 variants. Clones were sequenced by immunoSEQ multiplex PCR, and TCRdb holds only the in-frame ones, with some missing. The sample holds about 350,000 clones, 86% seen once. Treatment meaning: some 20 received Ad26.COV2.S at low or high dose, single or two shots; about 5 received placebo; per-sample allocation not given. Collection of the samples took place on day 63 after the first injection of vaccine or placebo. This sample comprised peripheral blood, obtained in a trial of Ad26.COV2.S vaccine versus placebo. The receptor source for this set is a person between 18 and 65 years old who received the Ad26.COV2.S COVID-19 vaccine or a placebo.

The V call is TRBV3-1 (or the pseudogene TRBV3-2), the J call TRBJ2-7, with 9 bases aligning to TRBD1. The V gene's germline CDR1 is LGHDT and CDR2 YNNKEL (reference sequence). The CDR3 runs 14 residues. Losses at the gene ends were 4 bases for V and 3 bases for J; bases not matched to a gene: 4. The DNA for the CDR3 is TGTGCCAGCAGCCCGGGACAGGGCCACTACGAGCAGTACTTC. Its translation is CASSPGQGHYEQYF.

The gene calls are TRBV2 and TRBJ2-7; D gene unclear. The V end lost 6 bases, the J end lost 3 bases, and 21 bases lay between the germline ends. Germline CDR1 and CDR2: SNHLY and FYNNEI. CDR3 length: 16 residues. The CDR3 coding sequence is TGTGCCAGCAGATCACCCGGCCCTCAAAAGGGCTACGAGCAGTACTTC. Its protein product is CASRSPGPQKGYEQYF.

This clone occurred a few times. Other DNA variants within this sample encode the same CDR3. The chain is built from TRBV7-9 and TRBJ2-7, with unresolved D. Germline lookup yields CDR1 SEHNR and CDR2 FQNEAQ (reference sequence). This CDR3 contains 12 residues. Trimming removed 4 bases from V and 0 bases from J, with 4 bases in between. The CDR3 here is CASSSSSYEQYF. Here the CDR3 DNA reads TGTGCCAGCAGCTCAAGCTCCTACGAGCAGTACTTC.

This clone was picked up one time. The genes are TRBV6-5 and TRBJ1-2; TRBD1 matches 9 bases. Trimming removed 0 bases from V and 7 bases from J; junction bases left unmatched: 9. Germline V gives CDR1 MNHEY, CDR2 SVGAGI. The CDR3 is 16 residues long. CDR3 amino acids: CASSYSPGQGRSGYTF. CDR3 nucleotide sequence: TGTGCCAGCAGTTACTCGCCGGGACAGGGAAGAAGTGGCTACACCTTC.

The chain employs TRBV11-2 and TRBJ2-7; no reliable D call. Germline V gives CDR1 SGHAT, CDR2 FQNNGV. The CDR3 contains 11 residues. Trimming left V 5 bases short and J 9 bases short, with 11 bases between. CDR3 sequence reads: CASSPGGLQYF. In DNA, the CDR3 is TGTGCCAGCAGCCCCGGTGGGTTGCAGTACTTC.

The CDR3 region has the DNA TGTGCCAGCAGCTTGGGGCAGGGGGCTAGTTCTGAGCAGTTCTTC. This gives the protein CASSLGQGASSEQFF. The chain uses TRBV5-4 and TRBJ2-1; 8 positions agree with TRBD1. In germline, CDR1 is SGHNT, CDR2 YYREEE (reference sequence). The CDR3 runs 15 residues. The V segment lost 0 bases and the J segment 9 bases; nucleotides outside the gene matches: 8.

Comment on this clone: One end of the junction is discordant with germline, which a read error may explain. DNA for the CDR3: TGTGCCAGCAGCGTAGGCAGCCAATTCACAGATACGCAGTATTTT. Encoded protein: CASSVGSQFTDTQYF. The genes are TRBV13 and TRBJ2-3; D is uncertain. CDR1 is PRHDT and CDR2 is FYEKMQ in the germline V gene (reference sequence). The CDR3 totals 15 residues.

This clone was seen a single time. The gene calls are TRBV13 and TRBJ1-2; 9 bases agree with TRBD1. Per the germline V gene, CDR1 is PRHDT and CDR2 is FYEKMQ (reference sequence). The CDR3 totals 14 residues. J gave up 6 bases and V 5 bases, and 7 bases lay outside the gene matches. Written as DNA, the CDR3 is TGTGCCAGCAGCGCCCGGGACAGGGAGGATGGCTACACCTTC. Its protein is CASSARDREDGYTF.

The chain is built from TRBV28 and TRBJ1-6; D is possibly TRBD1 (5 bases). Germline assignment: CDR1 MDHEN and CDR2 SYDVKM. CDR3 length: 15 amino acids. V lost 5 bases to trimming and J lost 9 bases, with 17 bases between them. The CDR3 nucleotides read TGTGCCAGCAGTCCCGACTCGGGGGGGATTTCACCCCTCCACTTT. Its translation: CASSPDSGGISPLHF. The entire variable domain, with the rest obtained from reference TRBV28 and TRBJ1-6, is as follows: DVKVTQSSRYLVKRTGEKVFLECVQDMDHENMFWYRQDPGLGLRLIYFSYDVKMKEKGDIPEGYSVSREKKERFSLILESASTNQTSMYLCASSPDSGGISPLHFGNGTRLTVT.

This clone was detected once. Germline is not matched at one junction end, which may reflect a read error. V and J are TRBV5-4 and TRBJ1-6, with TRBD1 as a possible D gene (5 bases). The CDR3 covers 15 residues. Germline CDR1 is SGHNT and CDR2 is YYREEE (reference sequence). In nucleotides, the CDR3 is TGTGCCAGCAGCTCCCCGGACACGAATAAGTCACCCCTCCACTTT. Translating it yields CASSSPDTNKSPLHF.

V gene TRBV7-2 combines with J gene TRBJ2-7, with TRBD2 identical over 15 bases. Losses at the gene ends were 5 bases for V and 3 bases for J; bases not matched to a gene: 11. CDR1 and CDR2 from the germline V gene are SGHTA and FQGNSA. This CDR3 spans 18 amino acids. As DNA, the CDR3 is TGTGCCAGCAGCCCGGGACCATGGACTAGCGGGAGGGACTACGAGCAGTACTTC. This gives the protein CASSPGPWTSGRDYEQYF.

V and J are TRBV21-1 and TRBJ2-7; no check of the table's D call, TRBD2, against the DNA was made. TRBV21-1 is a recognized pseudogene. The CDR3 loop spans 15 amino acids. The CDR3: CASRELAGRAYEQYF. Here the CDR3 DNA reads TGTGCCAGCAGGGAACTAGCGGGACGGGCCTACGAGCAGTACTTC.

V usage is TRBV5-1 and J usage is TRBJ1-3; D gene uncertain. The V end lost 0 bases, the J end lost 0 bases, and 10 bases lay between the germline ends. This CDR3 has 16 residues. CDR1 SGHRS and CDR2 YFSETQ come from the germline V gene. As DNA, the CDR3 is TGCGCCAGCAGCTTGGCCCTTCTCAGCTCTGGAAACACCATATATTTT. It translates to CASSLALLSSGNTIYF.